This T cell receptor beta chain was profiled in a study of blood T cell repertoires in COVID-19. Under the authors' procedure: Amplification of reference gene primers was used by the study to estimate nucleated cell counts. Sequenced by immunoSEQ multiplex PCR; TCRdb stores in-frame clones only, minus some. V, J and clone size reflect that table, while D and trimming were determined from the DNA. The sample holds over 130,000 clones; over 60% are singletons and the top ten take 2.5% to 3%. CDR1 SGHNT and CDR2 YENEEA come from the germline V gene. The CDR3 is 14 residues long. Trimming at V came to 5 bases and at J to 0 bases, leaving 4 bases not matched to a gene. The age range of participants was 18 to 89 years, with residence in about 25 US areas. Self-reported history from a screening survey and questionnaire set each donor's cohort.

The sequence was obtained from a woman in her 50s who had recovered from COVID-19. The rearrangement uses TRBV11-3 and TRBJ2-7; TRBD2 matches at 7 bases. The sample taken for sequencing was PBMCs or T cells enriched from blood (not recorded which). CDR3 sequence reads: CASSPGGNSYEQYF. In DNA form, the CDR3 reads TGTGCCAGCAGCCCCGGGGGGAACTCCTACGAGCAGTACTTC.